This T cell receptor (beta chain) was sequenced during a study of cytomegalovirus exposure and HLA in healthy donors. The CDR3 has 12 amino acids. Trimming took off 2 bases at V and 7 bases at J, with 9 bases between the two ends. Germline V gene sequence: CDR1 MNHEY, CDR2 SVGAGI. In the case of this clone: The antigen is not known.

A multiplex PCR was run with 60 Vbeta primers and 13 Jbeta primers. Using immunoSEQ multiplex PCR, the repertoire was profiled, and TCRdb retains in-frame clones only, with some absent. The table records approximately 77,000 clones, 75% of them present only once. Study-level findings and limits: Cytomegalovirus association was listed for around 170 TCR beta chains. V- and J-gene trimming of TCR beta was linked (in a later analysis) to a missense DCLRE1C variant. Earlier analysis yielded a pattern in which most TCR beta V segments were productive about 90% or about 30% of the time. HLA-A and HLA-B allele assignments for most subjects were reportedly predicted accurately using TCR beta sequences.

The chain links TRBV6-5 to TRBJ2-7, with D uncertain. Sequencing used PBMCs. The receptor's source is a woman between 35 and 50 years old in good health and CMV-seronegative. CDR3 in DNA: TGTGCCAGCAGTTACGGCCTCGGGGAGCAGTACTTC. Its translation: CASSYGLGEQYF.